This entry describes one T cell receptor (beta chain). This CDR3 has 16 amino acids. Germline loops: CDR1 SGHVS, CDR2 FNYEAQ. Trimming removed 4 bases at V and 1 base at J, with 15 bases between. Time point defined: newly diagnosed GD, antithyroid drugs for less than 3 months. PBMCs were the source of the RNA used for TCR sequencing. One endocrinology department in Xi'an, China, was where patients came from. Arm-PCR of CDR3 regions and iRepertoire HTBI primers were used to build TCR beta libraries. TCRdb called the multiplex PCR reads again in MiXCR, with one record for every CDR3 protein. The sample includes some 350,000 distinct CDR3 sequences, 16% of them seen just once. The sample belongs to a study of regulatory T cells in long-lasting Graves disease. These data were likewise used in another study, on T cells in Graves' hyperthyroidism and ophthalmopathy. From that study: Most clonotypes that expanded in the thyroid above 0.001 also showed up in blood.

The chain recombines TRBV7-6 with TRBJ2-3, with D perhaps TRBD1 or TRBD2 (6 bases each). The origin of this receptor is a woman under 30 with Graves disease. The specimen was peripheral blood mononuclear cells (PBMCs), collected at new diagnosis, from a patient treated with antithyroid drugs. CDR3 sequence reads: CASSSEGGPRTDTQYF. The CDR3 nucleotides are TGTGCCAGCAGCTCCGAGGGGGGACCCCGCACAGATACGCAGTATTTT. The variable domain in full, with the rest retrieved from reference TRBV7-6 and TRBJ2-3, is GAGVSQSPRYKVTKRGQDVALRCDPISGHVSLYWYRQALGQGPEFLTYFNYEAQQDKSGLPNDRFSAERPEGSISTLTIQRTEQRDSAMYRCASSSEGGPRTDTQYFGPGTRLTVL.